This record looks at one T cell receptor (beta chain) sequence and its context. Repertoires were generated with immunoSEQ multiplex PCR, while TCRdb's copy carries only in-frame clones and drops some. This sample carries roughly 190,000 clones, roughly 90% of them seen once, and the ten largest clones take 2% to 2.5%. Germline values: CDR1 LNHDA, CDR2 SQIVND (reference sequence). This CDR3 has 15 amino acids. V shed 3 bases and J 3 bases; nucleotides not matched to a gene: 6. The source of the sample is a study of blood T cell repertoires in COVID-19. The sequenced material came from PBMCs or T cells enriched from blood (not recorded which). The rearrangement links TRBV19 to TRBJ1-2; 8 bases map to TRBD1. The TCR comes from a woman younger than 45 who had recovered from COVID-19. The CDR3 loop is CASSISGGRYYGYTF. In DNA form, the CDR3 reads TGTGCCAGTAGTATTTCAGGGGGCCGCTACTATGGCTACACCTTC.